This TCR beta chain stems from a study of T cell changes during pregnancy in multiple sclerosis. Repertoires were generated with immunoSEQ multiplex PCR, while TCRdb's copy carries only in-frame clones and drops some. The table records roughly 74,000 clones, approximately 90% of them present only once. The CDR3 extends over 13 amino acids. V shed 1 base and J 4 bases; nucleotides not matched to a gene: 1. The germline gives CDR1 SGHAT, CDR2 FQNNGV. The sequencing here drew on peripheral blood, taken before pregnancy. The chain employs TRBV11-2 and TRBJ2-7, with TRBD1 matching over 7 bases. The TCR sequence derives from a female donor with multiple sclerosis, enrolled in a pregnancy study. CDR3 loop: CASSLGRGYEQYF. DNA for the CDR3: TGTGCCAGCAGCTTAGGCAGGGGGTACGAGCAGTACTTC.